The sequence of this T cell receptor beta chain was determined in a study of blood T cell repertoires in COVID-19. Overall study context: Specimens from acute and convalescent COVID-19 originated in the United States, Italy and Spain.

The junction had 4 bases not matched to a gene; V was cut back by 5 bases and J by 4 bases. CDR1 KGHSH and CDR2 LQKENI come from the germline V gene. CDR3 length: 13 residues. Sequenced by immunoSEQ multiplex PCR; TCRdb stores in-frame clones only, minus some. The sample shows some 28,000 clones, around three quarters of them seen only once. The chain is built from TRBV18 and TRBJ1-2, with TRBD1 identical over 7 bases. The sequenced material came from peripheral blood. The TCR originated in a man in his sixties or seventies with acute or convalescent COVID-19. CDR3 in amino acids: CASSTGTVYGYTF. CDR3 in DNA: TGTGCCAGCTCAACCGGGACAGTCTATGGCTACACCTTC.